This T cell receptor (beta chain) derives from a study of blood T cells in healthy people across ages. This clonotype was counted a few times. A second about 7 to 12 cycle PCR used barcoded and J-beta primers. TCRdb used MiXCR to reprocess the 5' RACE reads, holding one entry per CDR3 protein. Of about 1.5 million distinct CDR3 sequences listed, roughly 40% are singletons. The sample taken for sequencing was blood. The TCR was taken from a young woman in good health.

The CDR3 sequence is CATRRSGGAGNIQYF. The DNA of the CDR3 is TGTGCCACCCGGAGGAGCGGGGGGGCCGGAAACATTCAGTACTTC. The chain combines TRBV6-5 with TRBJ2-4, with 10 bases lining up with TRBD2. Germline V gene sequence: CDR1 MNHEY, CDR2 SVGAGI. J was trimmed by 6 bases and V by 10 bases; bases with no gene match: 12. This CDR3 spans 15 amino acids.